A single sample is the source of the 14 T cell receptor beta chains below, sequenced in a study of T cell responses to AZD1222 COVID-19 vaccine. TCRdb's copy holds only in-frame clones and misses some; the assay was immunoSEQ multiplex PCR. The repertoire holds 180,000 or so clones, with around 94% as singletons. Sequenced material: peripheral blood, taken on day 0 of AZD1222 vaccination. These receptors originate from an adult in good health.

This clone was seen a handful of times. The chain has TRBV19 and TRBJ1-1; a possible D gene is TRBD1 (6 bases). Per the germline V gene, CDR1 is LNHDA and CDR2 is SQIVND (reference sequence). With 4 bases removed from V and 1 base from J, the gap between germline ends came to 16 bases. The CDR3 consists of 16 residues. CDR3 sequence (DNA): TGTGCCAGTAGTACGGCCTGGGGGGGCTCGAACACTGAAGCTTTCTTT. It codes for CASSTAWGGSNTEAFF. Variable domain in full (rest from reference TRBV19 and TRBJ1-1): DGGITQSPKYLFRKEGQNVTLSCEQNLNHDAMYWYRQDPGQGLRLIYYSQIVNDFQKGDIAEGYSVSREKKESFPLTVTSAQKNPTAFYLCASSTAWGGSNTEAFFGQGTRLTVV.

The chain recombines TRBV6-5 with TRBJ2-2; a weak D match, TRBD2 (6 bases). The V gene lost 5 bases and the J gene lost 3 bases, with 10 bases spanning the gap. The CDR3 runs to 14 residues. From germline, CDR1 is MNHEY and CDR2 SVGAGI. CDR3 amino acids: CASSLASDTGELFF. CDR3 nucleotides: TGTGCCAGCAGTCTAGCGTCGGACACCGGGGAGCTGTTTTTT.

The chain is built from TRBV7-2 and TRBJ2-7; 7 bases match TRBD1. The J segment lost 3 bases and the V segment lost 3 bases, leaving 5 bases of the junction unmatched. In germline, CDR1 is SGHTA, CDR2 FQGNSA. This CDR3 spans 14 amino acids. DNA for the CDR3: TGTGCCAGCAGCTTCGCTACAGGGGACTACGAGCAGTACTTC. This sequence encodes CASSFATGDYEQYF.

The CDR3 sequence is CASTTRTGQQYF. The CDR3 nucleotides read TGTGCCAGCACAACCAGGACGGGCCAGCAGTACTTC. The V and J genes are TRBV5-4 and TRBJ2-7; D is unclear. The CDR3 length is 12 residues. The germline V and J ends were trimmed by 6 bases and 8 bases, with 15 bases remaining between them. The germline V gene has CDR1 SGHNT and CDR2 YYREEE (reference sequence).

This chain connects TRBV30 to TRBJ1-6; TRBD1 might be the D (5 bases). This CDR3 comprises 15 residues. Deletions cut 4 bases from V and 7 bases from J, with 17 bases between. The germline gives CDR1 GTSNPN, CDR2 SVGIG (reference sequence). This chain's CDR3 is CAWIPRGVRNSPLHF. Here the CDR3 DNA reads TGTGCCTGGATCCCCCGGGGGGTCCGAAATTCACCCCTCCACTTT.

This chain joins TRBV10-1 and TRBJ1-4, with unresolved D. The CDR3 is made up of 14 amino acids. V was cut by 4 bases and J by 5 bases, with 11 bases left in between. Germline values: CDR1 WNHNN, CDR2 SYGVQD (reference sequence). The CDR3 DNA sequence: TGCGCCAGCAGTGCCGATCTGGGAAATGAAAAACTGTTTTTT. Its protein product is CASSADLGNEKLFF.

CDR3 region: CASSLRAPGKGPYTEAFF. The CDR3 DNA reads as TGCGCCAGCAGCTTGAGGGCCCCGGGGAAGGGTCCCTACACTGAAGCTTTCTTT. The chain carries TRBV5-1 and TRBJ1-1; D remains unclear. V dropped 1 base and J dropped 3 bases, with 22 bases sitting between them. The CDR3 runs 18 residues. In germline, CDR1 is SGHRS, CDR2 YFSETQ.

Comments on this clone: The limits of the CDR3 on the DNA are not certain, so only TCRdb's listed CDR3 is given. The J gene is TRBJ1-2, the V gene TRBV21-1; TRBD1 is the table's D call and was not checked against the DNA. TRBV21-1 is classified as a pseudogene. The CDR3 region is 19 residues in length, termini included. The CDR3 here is CASSKAGAGANYICRGYTF.

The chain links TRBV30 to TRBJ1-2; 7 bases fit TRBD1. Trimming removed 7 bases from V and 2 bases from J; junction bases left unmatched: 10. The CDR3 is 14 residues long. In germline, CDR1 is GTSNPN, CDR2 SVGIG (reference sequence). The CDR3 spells CAFTQGQNNYGYTF. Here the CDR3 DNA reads TGTGCCTTTACTCAGGGACAGAACAACTATGGCTACACCTTC.

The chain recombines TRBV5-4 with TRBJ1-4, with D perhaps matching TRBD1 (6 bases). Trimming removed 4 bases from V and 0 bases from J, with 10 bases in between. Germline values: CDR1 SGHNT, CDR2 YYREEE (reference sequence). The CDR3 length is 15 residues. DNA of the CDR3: TGTGCCAGCAGCGTAACAGGGTCAACTAATGAAAAACTGTTTTTT. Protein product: CASSVTGSTNEKLFF. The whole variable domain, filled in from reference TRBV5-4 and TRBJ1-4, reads ETGVTQSPTHLIKTRGQQVTLRCSSQSGHNTVSWYQQALGQGPQFIFQYYREEENGRGNFPPRFSGLQFPNYSSELNVNALELDDSALYLCASSVTGSTNEKLFFGSGTQLSVL.

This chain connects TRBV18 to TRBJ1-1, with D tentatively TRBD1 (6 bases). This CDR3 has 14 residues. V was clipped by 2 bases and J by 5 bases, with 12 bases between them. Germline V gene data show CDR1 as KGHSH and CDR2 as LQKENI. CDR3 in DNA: TGTGCCAGCTCACCAGGGGGCGCGGGGACTGAAGCTTTCTTT. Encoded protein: CASSPGGAGTEAFF.

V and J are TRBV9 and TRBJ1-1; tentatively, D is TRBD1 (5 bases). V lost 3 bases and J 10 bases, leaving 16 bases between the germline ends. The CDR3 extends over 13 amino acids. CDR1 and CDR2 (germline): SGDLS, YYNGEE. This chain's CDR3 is CASSARGRGGAFF. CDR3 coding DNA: TGTGCCAGCAGCGCCCGCGGGAGGGGAGGAGCTTTCTTT.

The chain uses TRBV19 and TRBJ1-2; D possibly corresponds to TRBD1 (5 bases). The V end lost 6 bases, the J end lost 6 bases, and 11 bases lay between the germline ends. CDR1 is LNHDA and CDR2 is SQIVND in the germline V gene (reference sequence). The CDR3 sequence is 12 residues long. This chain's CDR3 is CASSGGHDGYTF. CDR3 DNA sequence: TGTGCCAGTAGCGGAGGACATGATGGCTACACCTTC. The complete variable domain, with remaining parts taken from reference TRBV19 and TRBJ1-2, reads DGGITQSPKYLFRKEGQNVTLSCEQNLNHDAMYWYRQDPGQGLRLIYYSQIVNDFQKGDIAEGYSVSREKKESFPLTVTSAQKNPTAFYLCASSGGHDGYTFGSGTRLTVV.

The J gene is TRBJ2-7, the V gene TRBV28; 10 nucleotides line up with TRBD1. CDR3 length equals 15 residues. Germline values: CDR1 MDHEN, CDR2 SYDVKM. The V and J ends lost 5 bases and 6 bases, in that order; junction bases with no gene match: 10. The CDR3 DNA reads TGTGCCAGCAGTACGCCTTCCGGGACAGGGGTCGAGCAGTACTTC. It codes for CASSTPSGTGVEQYF.